Listed here are 24 T cell receptor beta chains from one sample, sequenced in a study of blood T cell repertoires in COVID-19 (dated by TCRdb to 2019 to 2021). The method was the immunoSEQ multiplex PCR assay. Imported from immuneACCESS, the table was reduced by TCRdb to in-frame sequences with V and J called. These copies leave out some clones; in studies compared against another copy, an unresolved V gene accounts for under half, and the cause of the remainder is not known. The sample contains about 280,000 clones, 85% of them found a single time. The ten top clones hold approximately 5% of the sample. The sequenced material came from peripheral blood. The receptors originated from a man aged 45-65 years with active or convalescent COVID-19.

This clone appeared a few times. The J gene is TRBJ1-4, the V gene TRBV4-1, with D perhaps matching TRBD1 (5 bases). V lost 3 bases to trimming and J lost 3 bases, with 11 bases between them. CDR1 and CDR2 (germline): MGHRA, YSYEKL. The CDR3 runs 15 residues. DNA of the CDR3: TGCGCCAGCAGCCAGAGCGGGGGGTCTAATGAAAAACTGTTTTTT. It specifies CASSQSGGSNEKLFF.

J is TRBJ1-1 and V is TRBV16; possible D gene TRBD1, 5 bases. The V end was cut by 3 bases, the J end by 3 bases, with 11 bases between. There are 14 residues in the CDR3. Germline V lookup: CDR1 KGHSY, CDR2 FQNENV. CDR3 sequence (DNA): TGTGCCAGCAGCCAGTCAAGACAGTACACTGAAGCTTTCTTT. Translated, it gives CASSQSRQYTEAFF.

This chain uses TRBV14 with TRBJ2-2; 11 positions match TRBD2. J gave up 3 bases and V 4 bases, and 4 bases lay outside the gene matches. Germline V gene data show CDR1 as SGHDN and CDR2 as FVKESK. The length of the CDR3 is 16 residues. CDR3 protein: CASSRLAGGYTGELFF. The DNA of the CDR3 is TGTGCCAGCAGCCGCCTAGCGGGAGGTTACACCGGGGAGCTGTTTTTT.

The chain joins TRBV5-1 to TRBJ2-7; TRBD1 might be the D (5 bases). The CDR3 contains 14 residues. The ends were cut back, 7 bases at V and 6 bases at J, with 20 bases in the middle. Germline V lookup: CDR1 SGHRS, CDR2 YFSETQ. Here the CDR3 reads CASQRQGVMGEQYF. The CDR3 DNA sequence: TGCGCCAGCCAACGGCAAGGGGTGATGGGCGAGCAGTACTTC.

The chain's CDR3 is CASSRPGGLRSGANVLTF. CDR3 nucleotides: TGTGCCAGCAGCCGGCCGGGGGGGCTCCGCTCTGGGGCCAACGTCCTGACTTTC. V is TRBV14 and J is TRBJ2-6; 8 positions agree with TRBD2. This CDR3 region has 18 residues. V shed 4 bases and J 0 bases; nucleotides not matched to a gene: 8. Germline-derived CDR1 and CDR2 are SGHDN and FVKESK.

Only one count was recorded for this clone. This chain joins TRBV5-6 and TRBJ1-2; the D is unclear. V was cut by 2 bases and J by 4 bases, with 21 bases left in between. The V gene's germline CDR1 is SGHDT and CDR2 YYEEEE. This CDR3 is 17 amino acids long. The CDR3 coding sequence is TGTGCCAGCAGCTTAGGTCCCGGGGTCGCATCTGGCTATGGCTACACCTTC. As protein: CASSLGPGVASGYGYTF.

The rearrangement uses TRBV5-6 and TRBJ1-2; TRBD1 matches at 10 bases. V lost 0 bases to trimming and J lost 13 bases; unmatched junction nucleotides: 12. Germline V gene data show CDR1 as SGHDT and CDR2 as YYEEEE. This CDR3 is built from 15 residues. The DNA for the CDR3 is TGTGCCAGCAGCTTGGAGGGGACAGGGGACTTAGGGTCCACCTTC. It encodes CASSLEGTGDLGSTF.

In its sample, this clone was seen once. The V call is TRBV28, the J call TRBJ2-3, with D perhaps matching TRBD2 (6 bases). The V end lost 4 bases, the J end lost 1 base, and 15 bases lay between the germline ends. The CDR3 covers 16 residues. Germline CDR1 is MDHEN and CDR2 is SYDVKM. CDR3 loop: CASSYEDYRGTDTQYF. The CDR3 DNA sequence: TGTGCCAGCAGTTACGAGGACTACCGAGGCACAGATACGCAGTATTTT.

The chain employs TRBV5-5 and TRBJ2-7, with TRBD1 matching over 7 bases. The CDR3 sequence is 15 residues long. Germline assignment: CDR1 SGHKS and CDR2 YYEKEE (reference sequence). V dropped 1 base and J dropped 7; count of bases not matched to a gene: 11. This chain's CDR3 is CASSLPRQGVREQYF. As DNA, the CDR3 is TGTGCCAGCAGCTTGCCACGACAGGGAGTGAGGGAGCAGTACTTC.

This clone was seen a single time. The V call is TRBV10-3, the J call TRBJ2-3; 7 bases are shared with TRBD2. The V segment lost 0 bases and the J segment 2 bases; nucleotides outside the gene matches: 2. This CDR3 spans 15 amino acids. Germline CDR1 ENHRY, CDR2 SYGVKD. The CDR3 bases are TGTGCCATCAGTGAGTCGACTAGCCTCACAGATACGCAGTATTTT. Its translation is CAISESTSLTDTQYF.

The rearrangement uses TRBV19 and TRBJ2-2; weak D call: TRBD1 (6 bases). Trimming pared 10 bases from V and 2 bases from J, leaving 17 bases between. The CDR3 spans 15 residues. The germline V gene encodes CDR1 LNHDA and CDR2 SQIVND (reference sequence). The DNA for the CDR3 is TGTGCCACGTCCCCGTGGGACAAAAACACCGGGGAGCTGTTTTTT. Its translation is CATSPWDKNTGELFF.

J is TRBJ2-1 and V is TRBV7-3; 8 bases agree with TRBD2. The CDR3 length is 17 residues. The V gene's germline CDR1 is SGHTA and CDR2 FQGTGA. J was trimmed by 4 bases and V by 3 bases; bases with no gene match: 11. Written as DNA, the CDR3 is TGTGCCAGCAGCTTTCAGGGAGCGGGAGCGCAATACAATGAGCAGTTCTTC. Translation: CASSFQGAGAQYNEQFF. Combining the CDR3 with reference TRBV7-3 and TRBJ2-1 gives the whole variable domain GAGVSQTPSNKVTEKGKYVELRCDPISGHTALYWYRQSLGQGPEFLIYFQGTGAADDSGLPNDRFFAVRPEGSVSTLKIQRTERGDSAVYLCASSFQGAGAQYNEQFFGPGTRLTVL.

The chain joins TRBV27 to TRBJ2-3, with 13 bases identical to TRBD2. J lost 6 bases, V lost 5 bases, and 11 bases had no gene match. Germline lookup yields CDR1 MNHEY and CDR2 SMNVEV (reference sequence). This CDR3 comprises 17 residues. CDR3: CASSPIGTSGIRDTQYF. For the CDR3, the DNA is TGTGCCAGCAGTCCGATAGGGACTAGCGGGATCCGGGATACGCAGTATTTT.

This clone has a single count. The chain recombines TRBV28 with TRBJ1-1; TRBD1 matches at 7 bases. Germline V gene data show CDR1 as MDHEN and CDR2 as SYDVKM. With 7 bases clipped from V and 4 bases from J, the junction kept 12 bases outside the gene matches. This CDR3 is built from 15 residues. As DNA, the CDR3 is TGTGCCAGCACAGCCAACAGGGGTCGAGGCACTGAAGCTTTCTTT. Encoded protein: CASTANRGRGTEAFF. Drawing the rest from reference TRBV28 and TRBJ1-1, the complete variable domain is DVKVTQSSRYLVKRTGEKVFLECVQDMDHENMFWYRQDPGLGLRLIYFSYDVKMKEKGDIPEGYSVSREKKERFSLILESASTNQTSMYLCASTANRGRGTEAFFGQGTRLTVV.

This clone was seen a handful of times. The chain uses TRBV7-2 and TRBJ1-1; possibly TRBD1 for D (5 bases). V was cut by 2 bases and J by 8 bases, with 12 bases left in between. Germline V gene lookup returns CDR1 SGHTA and CDR2 FQGNSA. This CDR3 has 13 amino acids. The CDR3 sequence: CASSLRQSQEAFF. The CDR3 DNA sequence: TGTGCCAGCAGCTTACGACAGTCTCAAGAAGCTTTCTTT.

V gene TRBV5-5 combines with J gene TRBJ2-1; 7 bases line up with TRBD2. The CDR3 is made up of 17 amino acids. J gave up 7 bases and V 3 bases, and 16 bases lay outside the gene matches. Germline CDR1 SGHKS, CDR2 YYEKEE (reference sequence). The CDR3 nucleotides are TGTGCCAGCAGCTGGGGTCGGGCGGGAGCCGGGGGTAATGAGCAGTTCTTC. This translates into CASSWGRAGAGGNEQFF.

V and J are TRBV28 and TRBJ1-5; 7 bases map to TRBD1. The germline V gene has CDR1 MDHEN and CDR2 SYDVKM. The junction had 12 bases not matched to a gene; V was cut back by 5 bases and J by 8 bases. There are 15 residues in the CDR3. Here the CDR3 reads CASSPSSDRKKPQHF. The CDR3 DNA is TGTGCCAGCAGTCCTTCCTCGGACAGGAAGAAGCCCCAGCATTTT. The full variable domain, in which reference TRBV28 and TRBJ1-5 provide the parts outside the CDR3, is DVKVTQSSRYLVKRTGEKVFLECVQDMDHENMFWYRQDPGLGLRLIYFSYDVKMKEKGDIPEGYSVSREKKERFSLILESASTNQTSMYLCASSPSSDRKKPQHFGDGTRLSIL.

The chain carries TRBV19 and TRBJ2-7; TRBD2 matches at 10 bases. The CDR3 runs to 13 residues. Germline V gene data show CDR1 as LNHDA and CDR2 as SQIVND (reference sequence). Trimming at V came to 9 bases and at J to 1 base, leaving 3 bases not matched to a gene. The CDR3 region is CASSLAGSYEQYF. CDR3 nucleotide sequence: TGTGCCAGCTCACTAGCGGGGTCCTACGAGCAGTACTTC.

This chain connects TRBV7-9 to TRBJ1-4; 8 nucleotides agree with TRBD1. The CDR3 sequence is 15 residues long. Germline-derived CDR1 and CDR2 are SEHNR and FQNEAQ (reference sequence). After removal of 5 bases from V and 2 bases from J, the junction contained 4 bases not matched to a gene. CDR3 coding DNA: TGTGCCAGCAGCCCAAGACAGGGGACTAATGAAAAACTGTTTTTT. Protein: CASSPRQGTNEKLFF.

The chain couples TRBV6-5 to TRBJ2-5, with TRBD1 as a possible D gene (5 bases). The germline V gene has CDR1 MNHEY and CDR2 SVGAGI. V shed 6 bases and J shed 4 bases, with 15 bases lying between them. The CDR3 extends over 14 amino acids. The CDR3 DNA follows: TGTGCCAGCAGACCCGCAGGGTCGGGAGAGACCCAGTACTTC. It specifies CASRPAGSGETQYF.

The rearrangement joins TRBV7-2 to TRBJ2-7, with 12 positions matching TRBD2. Germline lookup yields CDR1 SGHTA and CDR2 FQGNSA. With V trimmed by 2 bases and J by 0 bases, 5 bases remained unmatched. The CDR3 is made up of 17 amino acids. The DNA of the CDR3 is TGTGCCAGCAGCTTAACTACTAGCGGGAGGAGCTCCTACGAGCAGTACTTC. Translated, it gives CASSLTTSGRSSYEQYF. Complete variable domain (other parts from reference TRBV7-2 and TRBJ2-7): GAGVSQSPSNKVTEKGKDVELRCDPISGHTALYWYRQSLGQGLEFLIYFQGNSAPDKSGLPSDRFSAERTGGSVSTLTIQRTQQEDSAVYLCASSLTTSGRSSYEQYFGPGTRLTVT.

V gene TRBV5-1 combines with J gene TRBJ1-4; a possible D gene is TRBD1 (5 bases). This CDR3 is 14 amino acids long. V was cut by 6 bases and J by 4 bases, with 13 bases left in between. The germline gives CDR1 SGHRS, CDR2 YFSETQ. CDR3 residues: CASKVWQGNEKLFF. The DNA for the CDR3 is TGCGCCAGCAAGGTGTGGCAGGGTAATGAAAAACTGTTTTTT.

The rearrangement links TRBV19 to TRBJ2-3, with a weak D call TRBD1 (5 bases). With 10 bases removed from V and 9 bases from J, the gap between germline ends came to 20 bases. The CDR3 runs to 13 residues. Germline V gene sequence: CDR1 LNHDA, CDR2 SQIVND (reference sequence). The CDR3 sequence is CATKLQVSGTQYF. The DNA for the CDR3 is TGTGCCACAAAACTACAGGTTTCAGGGACGCAGTATTTT.

V usage is TRBV7-9 and J usage is TRBJ1-1; D gene ambiguous. Germline values: CDR1 SEHNR, CDR2 FQNEAQ (reference sequence). With 5 bases removed from V and 7 bases from J, the gap between germline ends came to 14 bases. The CDR3 has 13 residues. Here the CDR3 reads CASSPARPGEAFF. Written as DNA, the CDR3 is TGTGCCAGCAGCCCTGCCCGCCCGGGTGAAGCTTTCTTT. Full variable domain (outside the CDR3, taken from reference TRBV7-9 and TRBJ1-1): DTGVSQNPRHKITKRGQNVTFRCDPISEHNRLYWYRQTLGQGPEFLTYFQNEAQLEKSRLLSDRFSAERPKGSFSTLEIQRTEQGDSAMYLCASSPARPGEAFFGQGTRLTVV.